The sequence of this TCR beta chain was determined in a study of T cell changes during pregnancy in multiple sclerosis. The CDR3 spans 15 residues. Germline V CDR1 and CDR2: LNHDA, SQIVND (reference sequence). V gave up 4 bases and J gave up 6 bases; unmatched junction bases: 9. This clone was observed many times. TCRdb's table, derived via immunoSEQ multiplex PCR, lists solely in-frame clones and lacks some. Among around 62,000 clones, roughly nine tenths were seen once, and the ten largest hold about 2.3%. Source: peripheral blood, taken in the first trimester of pregnancy. The rearrangement joins TRBV19 to TRBJ1-2; 9 nucleotides match TRBD1. This clonotype was sampled from a female donor with multiple sclerosis, enrolled in a pregnancy study. The CDR3 region is CASSKTGGGSDGYTF. CDR3 DNA: TGTGCCAGTAGTAAGACAGGGGGTGGCTCCGATGGCTACACCTTC.